This TCR beta chain was sequenced for a study of glioma-infiltrating T cells after dendritic cell vaccination. Some clones are missing from TCRdb's copy, which holds only in-frame ones; the method was immunoSEQ multiplex PCR. The table has more than 60,000 clones, more than 75% seen once. This material consisted of blood, taken before dendritic cell vaccination. The source of this sequence is a human donor with glioblastoma.

This CDR3 is CSTTGQGFDEQFF. DNA for the CDR3: TGCAGCACCACGGGACAGGGTTTCGATGAGCAGTTCTTC. The chain recombines TRBV29-1 with TRBJ2-1, with 9 positions matching TRBD1. V gave up 8 bases and J gave up 8 bases; unmatched junction bases: 10. CDR1 and CDR2 (germline): SQVTM, ANQGSEA. The CDR3 consists of 13 residues.